One sample yielded the 16 T cell receptor beta chains listed below, sequenced in a study of PD-L1 blockade in urothelial cancer. TCRdb keeps only in-frame clones here, not all; method: immunoSEQ multiplex PCR. The table lists about 52,000 clones, roughly 80% of them singletons. The sequences come from PBMCs, collected around atezolizumab (anti-PD-L1) treatment. All receptors derive from a man in his 70s with urothelial cancer.

CDR3 region: CASTRTGAGETQYF. The CDR3 DNA sequence: TGCGCCAGCACCCGGACAGGGGCAGGAGAGACCCAGTACTTC. J is TRBJ2-5 and V is TRBV5-1; TRBD1 matches at 9 bases. With 6 bases clipped from V and 4 bases from J, the junction kept 7 bases outside the gene matches. This CDR3 has 14 amino acids. Germline-derived CDR1 and CDR2 are SGHRS and YFSETQ.

The chain links TRBV27 to TRBJ1-6, with 8 bases matching TRBD1. The length of the CDR3 is 14 residues. Per the germline V gene, CDR1 is MNHEY and CDR2 is SMNVEV (reference sequence). The trim removed 8 bases at V and 6 bases at J, leaving 6 bases unmatched. The CDR3 sequence is CASGYRGGNSPLHF. CDR3 sequence (DNA): TGTGCCAGCGGGTACAGGGGGGGTAATTCACCCCTCCACTTT.

This rearrangement joins TRBV7-2 to TRBJ1-4; no firm D call. Germline V gene data show CDR1 as SGHTA and CDR2 as FQGNSA. This CDR3 comprises 13 residues. V shed 4 bases and J shed 3 bases, with 6 bases lying between them. The CDR3 nucleotides read TGTGCCAGCAGCTGGCAATCTAATGAAAAACTGTTTTTT. It encodes CASSWQSNEKLFF.

J is TRBJ2-7 and V is TRBV18, with D possibly matching TRBD2 (7 bases). Germline lookup yields CDR1 KGHSH and CDR2 LQKENI. Deletions cut 3 bases from V and 2 bases from J, with 17 bases between. This CDR3 has 16 amino acids. In DNA form, the CDR3 reads TGTGCCAGCTCACCTTCTAGAGGGGGAGGGACCTACGAGCAGTACTTC. It encodes CASSPSRGGGTYEQYF.

Worth noting for this clone: The sample contains more than one DNA sequence encoding this CDR3. The chain employs TRBV7-2 and TRBJ2-7; unclear D gene. The CDR3 loop spans 13 amino acids. Germline V gene sequence: CDR1 SGHTA, CDR2 FQGNSA. V lost 3 bases and J 3 bases, leaving 9 bases between the germline ends. Here the CDR3 DNA reads TGTGCCAGCAGCTTGTCGCGGAACTACGAGCAGTACTTC. This gives the protein CASSLSRNYEQYF.

The CDR3 sequence: CASKTRQTSYEQYF. The CDR3 region has the DNA TGTGCCAGCAAGACTAGACAGACCTCCTACGAGCAGTACTTC. The V and J genes are TRBV27 and TRBJ2-7; maybe TRBD2 (6 bases). Trimming pared 7 bases from V and 0 bases from J, leaving 13 bases between. CDR3 length: 14 residues. Germline V lookup: CDR1 MNHEY, CDR2 SMNVEV (reference sequence).

The chain is built from TRBV6-5 and TRBJ1-2; D is possibly TRBD1 (5 bases). The CDR3 has 14 amino acids. Germline V CDR1 and CDR2: MNHEY, SVGAGI. The V and J ends lost 0 bases and 7 bases respectively, with 12 bases between them. CDR3 DNA: TGTGCCAGCAGTTACTCGTCTAAGGGACTTGGCTACACCTTC. Translation: CASSYSSKGLGYTF.

The chain couples TRBV4-2 to TRBJ2-2, with 7 bases aligning to TRBD1. The germline gives CDR1 LGHNA, CDR2 YNFKEQ. This CDR3 is 16 amino acids long. V was clipped by 4 bases and J by 2 bases; unmatched bases: 7. The CDR3, as DNA: TGTGCCAGCAGCCGCGACAGGGTTCGAAACACCGGGGAGCTGTTTTTT. Amino acids: CASSRDRVRNTGELFF.

The V call is TRBV19, the J call TRBJ2-2, with 8 bases identical to TRBD1. Germline lookup yields CDR1 LNHDA and CDR2 SQIVND (reference sequence). J lost 6 bases, V lost 7 bases, and 4 bases had no gene match. This CDR3 contains 13 residues. The chain's CDR3 is CASNPTGAGELFF. CDR3 DNA: TGTGCCAGTAACCCGACAGGGGCCGGGGAGCTGTTTTTT.

V gene TRBV6-5 combines with J gene TRBJ1-4; D call uncertain. V lost 4 bases to trimming and J lost 8 bases, with 17 bases between them. This CDR3 spans 15 amino acids. From germline, CDR1 is MNHEY and CDR2 SVGAGI. CDR3 DNA sequence: TGTGCCAGCAGTTCGAGGCGGCAGCATGCAGAAAAACTGTTTTTT. Its translation: CASSSRRQHAEKLFF.

The J gene is TRBJ2-6, the V gene TRBV25-1, with 8 bases aligning to TRBD1. Trimming cost V 5 bases and J 4 bases; bases outside gene matches: 10. Germline lookup yields CDR1 MGHDK and CDR2 SYGVNS. CDR3 length: 17 residues. In nucleotides, the CDR3 is TGTGCCAGCAGTAGTGGACAGGGCTTCTCAGGGGCCAACGTCCTGACTTTC. It codes for CASSSGQGFSGANVLTF.

The chain carries TRBV5-1 and TRBJ2-1, with 8 bases matching TRBD2. CDR1 and CDR2 from the germline V gene are SGHRS and YFSETQ. The V gene end was trimmed by 4 bases and the J gene end by 1 base; junction bases not matched to a gene: 7. CDR3 length: 16 residues. CDR3 nucleotides: TGCGCCAGCAGCCCTACCGCGGGAGGTTCCTACAATGAGCAGTTCTTC. This gives the protein CASSPTAGGSYNEQFF.

This chain joins TRBV7-2 and TRBJ2-4, with 9 bases lining up with TRBD1. CDR1 is SGHTA, CDR2 FQGNSA, per germline. V lost 3 bases to trimming and J lost 2 bases; unmatched junction nucleotides: 5. The CDR3 extends over 16 amino acids. The CDR3 protein is CASSFRQGVTKNIQYF. The CDR3 DNA reads as TGTGCCAGCAGCTTCCGACAGGGGGTTACCAAAAACATTCAGTACTTC.

This clone came up a few times. V and J are TRBV7-9 and TRBJ2-1; 8 bases are shared with TRBD2. CDR3 length: 16 amino acids. CDR1 is SEHNR and CDR2 is FQNEAQ in the germline V gene (reference sequence). Trimming removed 2 bases from V and 6 bases from J; junction bases left unmatched: 9. In nucleotides, the CDR3 is TGTGCCAGCAGCTTATGGGGCGGGAGGAGCTTCAATGAGCAGTTCTTC. Its protein product is CASSLWGGRSFNEQFF. Combining the CDR3 with reference TRBV7-9 and TRBJ2-1 gives the whole variable domain DTGVSQNPRHKITKRGQNVTFRCDPISEHNRLYWYRQTLGQGPEFLTYFQNEAQLEKSRLLSDRFSAERPKGSFSTLEIQRTEQGDSAMYLCASSLWGGRSFNEQFFGPGTRLTVL.

V usage is TRBV18 and J usage is TRBJ1-5, with 8 positions matching TRBD1. Germline CDR1 and CDR2: KGHSH and LQKENI. The CDR3 loop spans 13 amino acids. Unmatched junction bases numbered 6, after V lost 2 bases and J lost 12 bases. DNA of the CDR3: TGTGCCAGCTCACCAGGAAGGGACAGGCACCAGCATTTT. Its protein is CASSPGRDRHQHF.

There are a few counts of this clone. This chain uses TRBV27 with TRBJ2-3; TRBD2 is a possible D gene (5 bases). Germline CDR1 is MNHEY and CDR2 is SMNVEV (reference sequence). This CDR3 region has 14 residues. Trimming took 3 bases from V and 1 from J, leaving 8 bases between them. The CDR3 protein is CASSLWRGTDTQYF. The CDR3 nucleotides read TGTGCCAGCAGTTTGTGGCGGGGCACAGATACGCAGTATTTT.